The following is a TCR beta chain sequence with its context. Its antigen remains unidentified. The data belong to a study of cytomegalovirus exposure and HLA in healthy donors. Primers included in the PCR were 60 Vbeta and 13 Jbeta primers. In the original processing: Later work found around 72 million unique TCR beta chains, with 9.5 million to 14 million shared. Here immunoSEQ multiplex PCR was the method, and the copy in TCRdb shows in-frame clones only, minus some. Clone size and V and J calls were adopted from that table, with D and trimming inferred from the DNA. The sample consists of about 160,000 clones, approximately 80% of them appearing once. CDR1 is MNHNS and CDR2 is SASEGT in the germline V gene. The CDR3 consists of 17 residues. The junction had 12 bases not matched to a gene; V was cut back by 1 base and J by 4 bases. The study's findings and limits: Sequencing likely produced, as an artifact, a cluster of highly shared sequence variants. Most TCRs appeared rarely, but some public TCRs recurred in many donors. A later analysis, which compared TCR beta chains of equal frequency, found the HLA-associated ones more clonally expanded.

The rearrangement links TRBV6-1 to TRBJ2-7, with 8 bases aligning to TRBD1. The receptor's source is a man aged 45-60 years in good health and CMV-seropositive. Source material: PBMCs. The CDR3 region has the DNA TGTGCCAGCAGTGAAGATCAGAGGGGACAGGCGTCATACGAGCAGTACTTC. It specifies CASSEDQRGQASYEQYF.